Listed below are T cell receptor beta chains from one sample, sequenced in a study of T-cell reconstitution after alpha-beta-depleted transplantation in children. From the PCR reads, TCRdb called clonotypes with MiXCR, one entry per CDR3 protein. The sample holds around 960,000 distinct CDR3 sequences; roughly 29% are singletons and the top ten take about 28%. Sequencing was performed on PBMCs, mostly from graft donor cells, taken 360 days after TCRalphabeta/CD19-depleted stem cell transplant. These receptors all stem from a boy under two years old who had a stem cell transplant for SCID, so the T cells may come from the graft donor. Each CDR3 is given with its conserved first and last residue. The D gene is left open where the match is weak. Expanded clones are given a class, and other clones once, few, many or no size at all.

v_call	cdr3_length	clone_size	j_call	d_call	cdr3_nt	cdr3_aa
TRBV5-1	14	many	TRBJ1-5	.	TGCGCCAGCAGCTTGGAGGGGGGCAATCAGCCCCAGCATTTT	CASSLEGGNQPQHF
TRBV9	15	.	TRBJ2-3	.	TGTGCCAGCAGCGTAGGCCCTAGCCCGACAGATACGCAGTATTTT	CASSVGPSPTDTQYF
TRBV5-1	16	many	TRBJ2-3	.	TGCGCCAGCAGCTTGGCCCTCGGGGTTTCAACAGATACGCAGTATTTT	CASSLALGVSTDTQYF
TRBV11-2	20	.	TRBJ2-4	TRBD1	TGTGCCAGCAGCTTAGACGCGGTCGACAGGGGTTTCCCCAGGAACAACATTCAGTACTTC	CASSLDAVDRGFPRNNIQYF
TRBV5-5	14	few	TRBJ2-7	.	TGTGCCAGCAATCTACAGGGACTTCCCTACGAGCAGTACTTC	CASNLQGLPYEQYF
TRBV5-1	11	.	TRBJ2-2	.	TGCGCCTTCCGTACCGCGGGGGAGCTGTTTTTT	CAFRTAGELFF
TRBV4-3	17	.	TRBJ2-2	.	TGCGCCAGCAGCCAATTTAAAGGGGGGGGAAACACCGGGGAGCTGTTTTTT	CASSQFKGGGNTGELFF
TRBV6-2/TRBV6-3	14	.	TRBJ2-2	TRBD1	TGTGCCAGCAACAGGGGTCTGAACACCGGGGAGCTGTTTTTT	CASNRGLNTGELFF
TRBV18	16	.	TRBJ2-2	.	TGTGCCAGCTCTGTTATCACGGGACTTCTCACCGGGGAGCTGTTTTTT	CASSVITGLLTGELFF
TRBV12-3/TRBV12-4	16	.	TRBJ2-3	.	TGTGCCAGCAAGGGGAAGGGGGGCCTGGGCACAGATACGCAGTATTTT	CASKGKGGLGTDTQYF
TRBV27	15	.	TRBJ2-1	.	TGTGCCAGCAGTTCGGGCGGATTCTTGTTCAATGAGCAGTTCTTC	CASSSGGFLFNEQFF
TRBV20-1	13	.	TRBJ2-3	.	TGCAGTGCTAGACTTGACAGCACAGATACGCAGTATTTT	CSARLDSTDTQYF
TRBV7-2	14	once	TRBJ2-3	.	TGTGCCAGCAGCTTATTGGGCAGCCAGGATACGCAGTATTTT	CASSLLGSQDTQYF
TRBV11-2	13	.	TRBJ2-1	TRBD2	TGTGCCAGCAGCCCCCTCCGAGCGGGGGGCCAGTTCTTC	CASSPLRAGGQFF
TRBV29-1	14	.	TRBJ1-5	TRBD1	TGCAGCGTGAGGACAGGCAATAGCAATCAGCCCCAGCATTTT	CSVRTGNSNQPQHF
TRBV20-1	15	.	TRBJ2-5	TRBD1	TGCAGTGCTAGAGGGGGGACAGCCCTACAAGAGACCCAGTACTTC	CSARGGTALQETQYF
TRBV29-1	12	.	TRBJ2-5	.	TGCAGCGCGCAGCCCCTTGGGGAGACCCAGTACTTC	CSAQPLGETQYF
TRBV6-5	14	.	TRBJ2-5	.	TGTGCCAGCAGTTACTTAGCGGCCCAAGAGACCCAGTACTTC	CASSYLAAQETQYF
TRBV5-1	16	few	TRBJ1-2	.	TGCGCCAGCAGCCTAACCCCCGTCAGGGACAACTATGGCTACACCTTC	CASSLTPVRDNYGYTF
TRBV20-1	17	.	TRBJ2-3	TRBD2	TGCAGTGCAACCCCCGGGACTAGCGGGGGGGCCATTGATACGCAGTATTTT	CSATPGTSGGAIDTQYF
TRBV4-1	15	few	TRBJ1-5	.	TGCGCCAGCAGCCAAGGTGAGGGTAGCAATCAGCCCCAGCATTTT	CASSQGEGSNQPQHF
TRBV4-3	18	.	TRBJ1-5	.	TGCGCCAGCAGCCAACGGGCCGGGGTCCTCTTTAGCAATCAGCCCCAGCATTTT	CASSQRAGVLFSNQPQHF
TRBV5-1	14	many	TRBJ2-1	TRBD1	TGCGCCAGCAGCTCGGCGGACAGGCGAAATGAGCAGTTCTTC	CASSSADRRNEQFF
TRBV20-1	14	.	TRBJ1-4	.	TGCAGTGCCCGGGTTAGGTTGACTAATGAAAAACTGTTTTTT	CSARVRLTNEKLFF
TRBV12-3/TRBV12-4	14	.	TRBJ1-4	TRBD1	TGTGCCAGCAGGGAGAGGGACAGGGGCGAAAAACTGTTTTTT	CASRERDRGEKLFF
TRBV7-4	17	few	TRBJ1-3	.	TGTGCCAGCAGCTTAGCTTTTTGGAGGGTTTCTGGAAACACCATATATTTT	CASSLAFWRVSGNTIYF
TRBV7-2	14	many	TRBJ2-7	.	TGTGCCAGCAGCTTGGTCGACAGCTCCTACGAGCAGTACTTC	CASSLVDSSYEQYF
TRBV29-1	13	.	TRBJ2-5	.	TGCAGCTCGGACACGGGGGGCCTGGAGACCCAGTACTTC	CSSDTGGLETQYF
TRBV20-1	12	.	TRBJ2-5	.	TGCAGTGCTTCGCCGTCCCAAGAGACCCAGTACTTC	CSASPSQETQYF
TRBV9	15	.	TRBJ1-3	.	TGTGCCAGCAGCGTAGGGGCGACAGTGGGAAACACCATATATTTT	CASSVGATVGNTIYF
TRBV5-1	15	few	TRBJ2-7	TRBD1	TGCGCCAGCAGCGCCGACAGGGACCTACCCTACGAGCAGTACTTC	CASSADRDLPYEQYF